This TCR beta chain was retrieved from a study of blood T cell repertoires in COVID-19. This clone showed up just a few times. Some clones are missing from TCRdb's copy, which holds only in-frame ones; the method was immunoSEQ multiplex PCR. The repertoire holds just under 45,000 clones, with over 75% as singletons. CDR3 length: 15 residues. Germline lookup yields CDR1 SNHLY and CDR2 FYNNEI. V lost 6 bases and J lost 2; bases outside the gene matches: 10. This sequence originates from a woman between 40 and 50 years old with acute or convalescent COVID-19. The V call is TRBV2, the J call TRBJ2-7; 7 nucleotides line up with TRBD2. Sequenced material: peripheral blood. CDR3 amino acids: CASSPAYGRPYEQYF. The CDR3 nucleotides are TGTGCCAGCAGCCCGGCCTACGGGAGGCCCTACGAGCAGTACTTC.